The sample holds a few counts of the clone carrying this TCR beta chain. Its antigen is currently unknown. This entry is derived from a study of blood T cells in healthy people across ages. Study background: Template switching caught about one barcoded beta molecule for each two T cells.

Trimming took 6 bases from V and 10 from J, leaving 19 bases between them. This CDR3 spans 14 amino acids. General study findings and limits: Age brought a roughly linear fall in TCR beta diversity measured per million T cells. Higher diversity and more naive CD4+ cells were features of long-lived donors, compared to aged donors.

Sample-barcoded 5' priming and a J-beta primer mix drove a second PCR of roughly 6 to 12 cycles. The template-switch adaptor was a 5' adaptor with 12 random nucleotides. It tagged each cDNA molecule. Each CDR3 protein is one row after TCRdb ran MiXCR on the 5' RACE reads. The sample has almost 1 million distinct CDR3 sequences, roughly 50% seen once; the top ten hold about 20%. This TCR came from an older woman in good health. The V and J genes are TRBV12-3 or TRBV12-4 and TRBJ1-5, with a tentative D call TRBD1 (5 bases). The specimen was blood. CDR3: CASSPGSRISPQHF. The CDR3 DNA sequence: TGTGCCAGCAGCCCAGGGTCGCGAATCAGCCCCCAGCATTTT.